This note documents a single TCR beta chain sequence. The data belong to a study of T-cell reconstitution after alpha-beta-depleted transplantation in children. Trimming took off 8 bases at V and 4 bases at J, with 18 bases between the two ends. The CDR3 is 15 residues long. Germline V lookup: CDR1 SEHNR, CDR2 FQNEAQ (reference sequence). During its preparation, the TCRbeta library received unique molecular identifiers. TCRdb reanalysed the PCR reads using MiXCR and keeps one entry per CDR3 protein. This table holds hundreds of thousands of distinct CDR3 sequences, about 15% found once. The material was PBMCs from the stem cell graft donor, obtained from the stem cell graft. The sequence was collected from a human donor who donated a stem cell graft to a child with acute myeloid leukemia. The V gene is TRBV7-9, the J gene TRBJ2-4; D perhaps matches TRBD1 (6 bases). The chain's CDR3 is CASLKDGTGKNIQYF. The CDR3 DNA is TGTGCCAGCCTTAAGGACGGTACAGGGAAAAACATTCAGTACTTC.